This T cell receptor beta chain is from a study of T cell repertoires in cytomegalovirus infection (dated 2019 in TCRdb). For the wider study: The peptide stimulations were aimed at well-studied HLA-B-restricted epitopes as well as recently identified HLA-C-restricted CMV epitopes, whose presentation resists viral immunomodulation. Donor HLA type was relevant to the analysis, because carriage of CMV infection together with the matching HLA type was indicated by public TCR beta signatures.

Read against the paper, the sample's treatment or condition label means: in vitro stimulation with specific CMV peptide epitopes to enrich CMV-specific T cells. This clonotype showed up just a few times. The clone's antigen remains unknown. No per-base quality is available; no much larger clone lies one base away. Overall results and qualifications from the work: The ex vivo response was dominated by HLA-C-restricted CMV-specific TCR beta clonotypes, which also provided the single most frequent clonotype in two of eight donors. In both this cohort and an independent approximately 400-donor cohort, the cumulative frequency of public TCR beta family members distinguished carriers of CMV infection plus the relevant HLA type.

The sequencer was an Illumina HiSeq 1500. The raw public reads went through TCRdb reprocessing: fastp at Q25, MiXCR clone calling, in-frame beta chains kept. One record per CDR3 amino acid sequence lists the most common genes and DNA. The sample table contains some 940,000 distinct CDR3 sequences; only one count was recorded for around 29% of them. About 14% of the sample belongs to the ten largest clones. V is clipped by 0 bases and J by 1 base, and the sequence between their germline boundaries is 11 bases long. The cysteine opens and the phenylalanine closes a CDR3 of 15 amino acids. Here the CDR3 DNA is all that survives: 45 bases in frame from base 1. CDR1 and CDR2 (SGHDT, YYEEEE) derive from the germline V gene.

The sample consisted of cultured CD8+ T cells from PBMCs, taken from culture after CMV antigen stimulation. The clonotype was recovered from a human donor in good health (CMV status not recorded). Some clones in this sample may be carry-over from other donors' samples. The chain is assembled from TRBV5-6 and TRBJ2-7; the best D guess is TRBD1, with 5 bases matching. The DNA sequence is TGTGCCAGCAGCTTGGTCAGGGAATTGTCCTACGAGCAGTACTTC. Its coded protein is CASSLVRELSYEQYF.